The 21 T cell receptor beta chains given below trace back to one sample, sequenced in a study of blood T cell repertoires in COVID-19. Clones were sequenced by immunoSEQ multiplex PCR, and TCRdb holds only the in-frame ones, with some missing. The sample contains hundreds of thousands of clones, approximately 86% of which appear only once. Specimen: PBMCs or T cells enriched from blood (not recorded which). These receptors came from a woman between 35 and 50 years old with acute COVID-19.

CDR3 bases: TGTGCCAGCAGTTCGTCTCTCACAGATACGCAGTATTTT. Translation: CASSSSLTDTQYF. The chain recombines TRBV11-3 with TRBJ2-3; unclear D gene. V was trimmed by 6 bases and J by 2 bases, leaving 9 bases between them. The CDR3 loop spans 13 amino acids. The germline V gene has CDR1 SGHNT and CDR2 YENEEA.

About this clone itself: Different DNA sequences within this sample yield the same CDR3. The genes are TRBV11-2 and TRBJ1-1; D ambiguous. The CDR3 has 15 amino acids. V was trimmed by 0 bases and J by 1 base, leaving 9 bases between them. Germline V gene data show CDR1 as SGHAT and CDR2 as FQNNGV. CDR3 protein: CASSLDQRGNTEAFF. CDR3 nucleotides: TGTGCCAGCAGCTTAGATCAGCGGGGGAACACTGAAGCTTTCTTT.

The chain joins TRBV4-1 to TRBJ1-3; no firm D call. The CDR3 spans 13 residues. The V gene's germline CDR1 is MGHRA and CDR2 YSYEKL. V gave up 0 bases and J gave up 6 bases, with 6 bases separating them. The CDR3 region is CASSQDKPNTIYF. The CDR3 DNA reads TGCGCCAGCAGCCAAGATAAGCCAAACACCATATATTTT.

As for this clone: This sample includes further DNA sequences coding for the same CDR3. The chain links TRBV24-1 to TRBJ1-2; perhaps TRBD1 as D (5 bases). Germline lookup yields CDR1 KGHDR and CDR2 SFDVKD. The CDR3 extends over 15 amino acids. The germline V and J ends were trimmed by 4 bases and 5 bases, with 16 bases remaining between them. CDR3 in amino acids: CATSDPGTGTYGYTF. CDR3 DNA sequence: TGTGCCACCAGTGACCCCGGGACCGGGACTTATGGCTACACCTTC.

This chain links TRBV30 with TRBJ1-1; D is uncertain. The CDR3 length is 13 residues. Trimming stripped 0 bases from V and 1 base from J, with 6 bases between. Per the germline V gene, CDR1 is GTSNPN and CDR2 is SVGIG (reference sequence). The DNA for the CDR3 is TGTGCCTGGAGTGTCGCGCAGAACACTGAAGCTTTCTTT. It is translated as CAWSVAQNTEAFF.

The chain links TRBV19 to TRBJ2-3; TRBD2 agrees at 8 bases. Losses at the gene ends were 0 bases for V and 3 bases for J; bases not matched to a gene: 5. Germline CDR1 is LNHDA and CDR2 is SQIVND (reference sequence). This CDR3 has 16 residues. The CDR3 region is CASSIDLGLETDTQYF. Written as DNA, the CDR3 is TGTGCCAGTAGTATAGATTTGGGACTAGAAACAGATACGCAGTATTTT.

The V gene is TRBV6-5, the J gene TRBJ2-7; TRBD2 matches at 13 bases. J lost 2 bases, V lost 4 bases, and 2 bases had no gene match. The length of the CDR3 is 15 residues. Germline CDR1 and CDR2: MNHEY and SVGAGI. The CDR3 loop is CASSWTSGGPYEQYF. CDR3 bases: TGTGCCAGCAGTTGGACTAGCGGGGGACCCTACGAGCAGTACTTC.

This chain uses TRBV3-1 (or the pseudogene TRBV3-2) with TRBJ2-5; the match to TRBD2 covers 7 bases. This CDR3 is built from 16 residues. The V gene end was trimmed by 1 base and the J gene end by 2 bases; junction bases not matched to a gene: 7. Germline V gene sequence: CDR1 LGHDT, CDR2 YNNKEL (reference sequence). CDR3 sequence (DNA): TGTGCCAGCAGCCAAGGGGCTAGCGGAGCACAAGAGACCCAGTACTTC. Protein: CASSQGASGAQETQYF.

V and J are TRBV30 and TRBJ1-2, with a possible D match to TRBD1 (5 bases). The CDR3 runs to 15 residues. The germline gives CDR1 GTSNPN, CDR2 SVGIG (reference sequence). V lost 3 bases to trimming and J lost 6 bases, with 20 bases between them. CDR3 sequence reads: CAWSRLAGDIDGYTF. The CDR3 DNA sequence: TGTGCCTGGAGCAGGTTAGCGGGGGATATTGATGGCTACACCTTC.

This chain uses TRBV6-6 with TRBJ1-4, with unresolved D. This CDR3 comprises 14 residues. The germline V and J ends were trimmed by 5 bases and 4 bases, with 11 bases remaining between them. Germline loops: CDR1 MNHNY, CDR2 SVGAGI (reference sequence). CDR3 region: CASSPGLNNEKLFF. In nucleotides, the CDR3 is TGTGCCAGCAGTCCAGGATTGAATAATGAAAAACTGTTTTTT.

The rearrangement uses TRBV5-8 and TRBJ1-3; D remains ambiguous. Per germline, CDR1 SGHTS and CDR2 YDEGEE. V gave up 4 bases and J gave up 0 bases, with 11 bases separating them. This CDR3 spans 15 amino acids. The CDR3 loop is CASSPLLRSGNTIYF. The CDR3 nucleotides read TGTGCCAGCAGCCCCCTTTTGCGCTCTGGAAACACCATATATTTT. Using reference TRBV5-8 and TRBJ1-3 for the parts outside the CDR3, the full variable domain is EAGVTQSPTHLIKTRGQQATLRCSPISGHTSVYWYQQALGLGLQFLLWYDEGEERNRGNFPPRFSGRQFPNYSSELNVNALELEDSALYLCASSPLLRSGNTIYFGEGSWLTVV.

The chain recombines TRBV30 with TRBJ1-4; D is unclear. Trimming took 0 bases from V and 0 from J, leaving 20 bases between them. Germline loops: CDR1 GTSNPN, CDR2 SVGIG (reference sequence). The CDR3 has 19 amino acids. The CDR3 DNA reads as TGTGCCTGGAGTGTATATAGAGGCTTACATTTGGCAACTAATGAAAAACTGTTTTTT. It yields the protein CAWSVYRGLHLATNEKLFF.

The genes are TRBV9 and TRBJ2-3; tentatively, D is TRBD2 (7 bases). The CDR3 runs to 15 residues. Germline CDR1 reads SGDLS; CDR2 reads YYNGEE. Trimming took 4 bases from V and 1 from J, leaving 13 bases between them. The CDR3 is CASSPRGGGTDTQYF. The CDR3 coding sequence is TGTGCCAGCAGCCCCCGCGGGGGCGGCACAGATACGCAGTATTTT.

This clone was counted only a few times. The chain combines TRBV18 with TRBJ2-7; the D is unclear. From germline, CDR1 is KGHSH and CDR2 LQKENI. Trimming removed 0 bases at V and 2 bases at J, with 11 bases between. CDR3 length: 15 residues. For the CDR3, the DNA is TGTGCCAGCTCACCACCACAACTACCTACCTACGAGCAGTACTTC. This encodes CASSPPQLPTYEQYF.

Concerning this clone itself: Other DNA sequences in this sample translate to the same CDR3. The rearrangement links TRBV20-1 to TRBJ1-2; D is uncertain. The V end lost 6 bases, the J end lost 5 bases, and 10 bases lay between the germline ends. The CDR3 is 11 amino acids. CDR1 DFQATT and CDR2 SNEGSKA come from the germline V gene (reference sequence). In DNA, the CDR3 is TGCAGTGCCCCCCGGGGTTATGGCTACACCTTC. Translating it yields CSAPRGYGYTF.

On this clone itself: At one boundary the junction diverges from the germline segment, which might be a read error. The V call is TRBV29-1, the J call TRBJ2-1; TRBD2 agrees at 13 bases. This CDR3 has 11 residues. Germline V CDR1 and CDR2: SQVTM, ANQGSEA. The CDR3 DNA is TGCAGCGGGACTAGCGGGGGCCCGTCGATCTTC. Amino acid sequence: CSGTSGGPSIF.

This clone was counted between two and nine times. This chain links TRBV14 with TRBJ1-2; D is unresolved. Trimming removed 1 base at V and 7 bases at J, with 22 bases between. This CDR3 comprises 17 residues. Germline CDR1 SGHDN, CDR2 FVKESK. CDR3 sequence (DNA): TGTGCCAGCAGCCAAGTGAATCCCAGGCCAAGTACCGGTGGCTACACCTTC. It encodes CASSQVNPRPSTGGYTF.

This chain links TRBV4-1 with TRBJ1-1; no clear D. Looked up from germline, CDR1 is MGHRA and CDR2 is YSYEKL. This CDR3 has 12 amino acids. V was cut by 6 bases and J by 3 bases, with 8 bases left in between. DNA for the CDR3: TGCGCCAGCAGGTCCGAGTACACTGAAGCTTTCTTT. Translating it yields CASRSEYTEAFF.

V gene TRBV11-2 combines with J gene TRBJ2-5; maybe TRBD1 (5 bases). Per germline, CDR1 SGHAT and CDR2 FQNNGV. V was clipped by 5 bases and J by 0 bases, with 10 bases between them. There are 14 residues in the CDR3. The CDR3 nucleotides are TGTGCCAGCAGCGTCCGACAGCACCAAGAGACCCAGTACTTC. Residues: CASSVRQHQETQYF.

This sequence joins TRBV24-1 and TRBJ2-5, with 16 bases fitting TRBD2. The CDR3 has 17 amino acids. Trimming at V came to 5 bases and at J to 0 bases, leaving 2 bases not matched to a gene. Germline V gene lookup returns CDR1 KGHDR and CDR2 SFDVKD. The CDR3 DNA reads as TGTGCCACCAGTGCGGGACTAGCGGGGGGGTACCAAGAGACCCAGTACTTC. It translates to CATSAGLAGGYQETQYF.

This clone occurred once. V gene TRBV19 combines with J gene TRBJ1-3; unclear D gene. The CDR3 contains 16 residues. Trimming cost V 2 bases and J 0 bases, with 11 bases left between them. The germline gives CDR1 LNHDA, CDR2 SQIVND (reference sequence). CDR3 sequence (DNA): TGTGCCAGTAGTATAAGATCGGAGTCCTCTGGAAACACCATATATTTT. Protein product: CASSIRSESSGNTIYF. Full variable domain (remainder filled in from reference TRBV19 and TRBJ1-3): DGGITQSPKYLFRKEGQNVTLSCEQNLNHDAMYWYRQDPGQGLRLIYYSQIVNDFQKGDIAEGYSVSREKKESFPLTVTSAQKNPTAFYLCASSIRSESSGNTIYFGEGSWLTVV.